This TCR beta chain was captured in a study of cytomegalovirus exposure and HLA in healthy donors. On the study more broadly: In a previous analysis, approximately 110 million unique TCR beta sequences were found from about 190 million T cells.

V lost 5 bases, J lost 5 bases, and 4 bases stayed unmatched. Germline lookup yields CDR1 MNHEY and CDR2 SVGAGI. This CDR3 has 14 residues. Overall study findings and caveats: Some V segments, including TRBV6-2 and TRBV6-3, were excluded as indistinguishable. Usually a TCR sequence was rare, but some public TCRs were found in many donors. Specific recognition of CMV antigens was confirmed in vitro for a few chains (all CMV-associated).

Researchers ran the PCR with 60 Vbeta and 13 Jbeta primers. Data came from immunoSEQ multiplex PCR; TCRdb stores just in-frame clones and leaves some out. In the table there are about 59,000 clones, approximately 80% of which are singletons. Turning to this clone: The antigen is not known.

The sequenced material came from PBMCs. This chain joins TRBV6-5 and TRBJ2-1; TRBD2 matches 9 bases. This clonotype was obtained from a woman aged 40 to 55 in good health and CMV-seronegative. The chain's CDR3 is CASSTAGGHNEQFF. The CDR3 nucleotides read TGTGCCAGCAGTACAGCGGGAGGTCACAATGAGCAGTTCTTC.